The 15 T cell receptor beta chains reported below all come from one sample, sequenced in a study of identical twins. TCRdb fed the 5' RACE reads into MiXCR, producing one record per CDR3 protein. This table holds about 890,000 distinct CDR3 sequences, approximately 13% found once. This same sample was also taken into another study, of yellow fever vaccine responses in identical twins.

Sequenced: PBMCs. These TCRs come from a woman under 30 in good health.

This clonotype was detected only a few times. V is TRBV6-2 or TRBV6-3 and J is TRBJ2-5, with 7 bases lining up with TRBD2. The CDR3 is 13 amino acids. The germline V gene encodes CDR1 MNHEY and CDR2 SVGEGT. With 7 bases clipped from V and 1 base from J, the junction kept 3 bases outside the gene matches. CDR3 nucleotide sequence: TGTGCCAGCACCCTAGCGGTCCAAGAGACCCAGTACTTC. Translated, it gives CASTLAVQETQYF.

CDR3 nucleotide sequence: TGTGCCAGCAGCTTAGGGGCCAGTAACTATGAAAAACTGTTTTTT. Translated: CASSLGASNYEKLFF. The gene calls are TRBV11-3 and TRBJ1-4; D is uncertain. CDR3 size: 15 residues. Germline V gene data show CDR1 as SGHNT and CDR2 as YENEEA. The V and J ends lost 1 base and 6 bases respectively, with 12 bases between them.

The CDR3 loop is CASTPLAGGPHSNTGELFF. DNA for the CDR3: TGTGCCAGCACCCCACTAGCGGGAGGACCCCATTCGAACACCGGGGAGCTGTTTTTT. The genes are TRBV11-1 and TRBJ2-2; 12 positions match TRBD2. V lost 7 bases and J lost 0; bases outside the gene matches: 12. The CDR3 contains 19 residues. From germline, CDR1 is SGHAT and CDR2 FQDESV (reference sequence).

The V and J genes are TRBV14 and TRBJ2-7; TRBD2 aligns across 7 bases. V lost 4 bases, J lost 6 bases, and 9 bases stayed unmatched. Germline V lookup: CDR1 SGHDN, CDR2 FVKESK. This CDR3 contains 14 residues. The DNA of the CDR3 is TGTGCCAGCAGCCCAGGGACTACTCGGATCGAGCAGTACTTC. Translated, it gives CASSPGTTRIEQYF.

This chain connects TRBV27 to TRBJ2-2; D may be TRBD2 (5 bases). The CDR3 extends over 15 amino acids. The germline gives CDR1 MNHEY, CDR2 SMNVEV (reference sequence). V was cut by 7 bases and J by 0 bases, with 12 bases left in between. The CDR3 DNA sequence: TGTGCCAGCAATAGGGTGGGAGCGAACACCGGGGAGCTGTTTTTT. Its protein product is CASNRVGANTGELFF.

The DNA of the CDR3 is TGTGCCAGCGCCGTTGATACGCAGTATTTT. This encodes CASAVDTQYF. The chain links TRBV12-3 or TRBV12-4 to TRBJ2-3; D call uncertain. The CDR3 has 10 residues. V gave up 8 bases and J gave up 6 bases, with 6 bases separating them.

This clonotype has only a few counts. This rearrangement joins TRBV10-3 to TRBJ1-5; D may be TRBD1 (5 bases). The CDR3 has 16 amino acids. Germline assignment: CDR1 ENHRY and CDR2 SYGVKD. V was shortened by 8 bases and J by 2 bases, with 19 bases between the two germline ends. The DNA for the CDR3 is TGTGCCATCGCGGCCTCCGGGACCCCCGGCAATCAGCCCCAGCATTTT. Amino acids: CAIAASGTPGNQPQHF.

This clonotype was found many times. The rearrangement uses TRBV6-1 and TRBJ2-3, with 11 positions matching TRBD2. The length of the CDR3 is 17 residues. The germline CDR1 and CDR2 sequences are MNHNS and SASEGT. V dropped 6 bases and J dropped 5; count of bases not matched to a gene: 13. The chain's CDR3 is CASRPLRLAGGEDTQYF. In nucleotides, the CDR3 is TGTGCCAGCAGGCCCCTCCGCCTAGCGGGAGGAGAAGATACGCAGTATTTT.

This clonotype was observed a few times. This chain uses TRBV9 with TRBJ1-1; the D is unclear. The germline CDR1 and CDR2 sequences are SGDLS and YYNGEE. V was cut by 4 bases and J by 3 bases, with 13 bases left in between. The CDR3 is 14 amino acids. CDR3 residues: CASSSQGGHTEAFF. CDR3 nucleotides: TGTGCCAGCAGCTCTCAAGGAGGGCACACTGAAGCTTTCTTT.

CDR3 amino acids: CASSSRGPGYTTTPNNEQFF. As DNA, the CDR3 is TGTGCCAGCAGCTCAAGAGGGCCGGGCTATACGACCACTCCCAACAATGAGCAGTTCTTC. The rearrangement joins TRBV7-8 to TRBJ2-1; D might be TRBD2 (5 bases). V was cut by 4 bases and J by 5 bases, with 30 bases left in between. The CDR3 contains 20 residues. Germline assignment: CDR1 SGHVS and CDR2 FQNEAQ.

This clonotype occurred a few times. The chain combines TRBV7-8 with TRBJ1-5; D gene unclear. Germline loops: CDR1 SGHVS, CDR2 FQNEAQ. Trimming cost V 1 base and J 2 bases, with 15 bases left between them. The CDR3 is made up of 17 amino acids. The CDR3 DNA is TGTGCCAGCAGCTTAGATTTGCGGACCCAGGGCAATCAGCCCCAGCATTTT. This gives the protein CASSLDLRTQGNQPQHF. The complete variable domain, with remaining parts taken from reference TRBV7-8 and TRBJ1-5, reads GAGVSQSPRYKVAKRGQDVALRCDPISGHVSLFWYQQALGQGPEFLTYFQNEAQLDKSGLPSDRFFAERPEGSVSTLKIQRTQQEDSAVYLCASSLDLRTQGNQPQHFGDGTRLSIL.

This clonotype was found a few times. This CDR3 is CASSLFQDSSYNEQFF. The CDR3 bases are TGTGCCAGCAGCTTATTCCAGGACAGCTCCTACAATGAGCAGTTCTTC. The rearrangement links TRBV11-2 to TRBJ2-1; D is perhaps TRBD1 (6 bases). This CDR3 has 16 amino acids. Germline CDR1 and CDR2: SGHAT and FQNNGV. The germline V and J ends were trimmed by 2 bases and 0 bases, with 11 bases remaining between them.

The chain is built from TRBV28 and TRBJ2-3; 12 bases are shared with TRBD2. This CDR3 spans 19 amino acids. With 6 bases clipped from V and 4 bases from J, the junction kept 17 bases outside the gene matches. Germline values: CDR1 MDHEN, CDR2 SYDVKM. The CDR3 nucleotides read TGTGCCAGCAGCTGTGTGTCTAGCGGGGGGGCCGGAGCGGCAGATACGCAGTATTTT. This gives the protein CASSCVSSGGAGAADTQYF.

In its sample, this clonotype was seen a few times. The chain has TRBV27 and TRBJ1-5; 8 bases line up with TRBD1. Germline values: CDR1 MNHEY, CDR2 SMNVEV (reference sequence). There are 13 residues in the CDR3. Trimming took 6 bases from V and 7 from J; bases not matched to a gene: 5. The CDR3 sequence is CASSRTGSQPQHF. In DNA, the CDR3 is TGTGCCAGCAGCAGGACAGGGTCGCAGCCCCAGCATTTT.

J is TRBJ2-2 and V is TRBV5-1, with a tentative D call TRBD1 (5 bases). Germline V gene lookup returns CDR1 SGHRS and CDR2 YFSETQ. The CDR3 runs to 15 residues. Between the trimmed V and J ends, which lost 0 bases and 4 bases, there was a span of 10 bases. CDR3 region: CASSLEGRATGELFF. CDR3 nucleotide sequence: TGCGCCAGCAGCTTGGAAGGCAGGGCCACCGGGGAGCTGTTTTTT.